This TCR beta chain was obtained from a study of identical twins. This clonotype was counted at least ten times. The CDR3 spans 15 residues. Germline CDR1 is SGHVS and CDR2 is FNYEAQ. Unmatched junction bases numbered 11, after V lost 6 bases and J lost 8 bases. Each CDR3 protein gets one entry after TCRdb re-called the 5' RACE reads with MiXCR. The table records 240,000 or so distinct CDR3 sequences, roughly 7% of them present only once. These data are also associated with another study on yellow fever vaccine responses in identical twins.

Sequencing was carried out using memory (CD45RO+) T cells sorted from blood. The gene calls are TRBV7-6 and TRBJ1-4; 8 nucleotides line up with TRBD1. This TCR derives from a woman aged 18 to 35 in good health. This CDR3 reads CASRSTGGKEEKLFF. The CDR3 nucleotides are TGTGCCAGCAGATCAACAGGGGGGAAGGAAGAAAAACTGTTTTTT.